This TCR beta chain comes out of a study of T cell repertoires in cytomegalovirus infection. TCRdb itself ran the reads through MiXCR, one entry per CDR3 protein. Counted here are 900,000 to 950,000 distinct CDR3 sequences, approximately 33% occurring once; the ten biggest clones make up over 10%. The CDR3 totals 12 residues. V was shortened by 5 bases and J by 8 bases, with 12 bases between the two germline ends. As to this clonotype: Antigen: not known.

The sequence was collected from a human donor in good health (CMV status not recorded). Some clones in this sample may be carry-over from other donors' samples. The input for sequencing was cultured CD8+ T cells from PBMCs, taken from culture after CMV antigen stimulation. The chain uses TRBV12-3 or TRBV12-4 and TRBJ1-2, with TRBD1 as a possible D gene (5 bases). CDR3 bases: TGTGCCAGCAGTCCAGGGAGGGGAGGCTACACCTTC. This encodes CASSPGRGGYTF.